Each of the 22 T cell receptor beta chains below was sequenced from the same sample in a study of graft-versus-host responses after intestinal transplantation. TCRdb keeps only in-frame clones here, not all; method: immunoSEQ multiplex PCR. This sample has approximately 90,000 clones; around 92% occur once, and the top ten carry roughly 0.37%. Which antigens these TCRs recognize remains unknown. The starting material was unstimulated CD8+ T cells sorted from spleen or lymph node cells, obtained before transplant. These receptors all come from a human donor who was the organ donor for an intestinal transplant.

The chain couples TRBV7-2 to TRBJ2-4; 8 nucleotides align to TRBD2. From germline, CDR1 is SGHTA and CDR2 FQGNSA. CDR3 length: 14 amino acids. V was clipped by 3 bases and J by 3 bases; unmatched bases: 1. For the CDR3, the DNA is TGTGCCAGCAGCTTCGGGGGGGGCAAAAACATTCAGTACTTC. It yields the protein CASSFGGGKNIQYF.

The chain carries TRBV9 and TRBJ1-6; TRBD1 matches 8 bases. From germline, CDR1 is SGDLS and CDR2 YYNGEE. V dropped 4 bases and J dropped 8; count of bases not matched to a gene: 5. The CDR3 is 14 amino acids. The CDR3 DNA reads TGTGCCAGCAGCCCTCAGGGGGCGGATTCACCCCTCCACTTT. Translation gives CASSPQGADSPLHF. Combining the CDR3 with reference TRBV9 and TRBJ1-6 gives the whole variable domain DSGVTQTPKHLITATGQRVTLRCSPRSGDLSVYWYQQSLDQGLQFLIQYYNGEERAKGNILERFSAQQFPDLHSELNLSSLELGDSALYFCASSPQGADSPLHFGNGTRLTVT.

DNA of the CDR3: TGTGCCAGCAGCGTAACAGGGGGAGGCTACGAGCAGTACTTC. It yields the protein CASSVTGGGYEQYF. The chain combines TRBV7-8 with TRBJ2-7, with 8 bases matching TRBD1. The CDR3 runs 14 residues. CDR1 is SGHVS and CDR2 is FQNEAQ in the germline V gene. Germline trimming cut 5 bases from V and 3 bases from J; bases unmatched to any gene: 6.

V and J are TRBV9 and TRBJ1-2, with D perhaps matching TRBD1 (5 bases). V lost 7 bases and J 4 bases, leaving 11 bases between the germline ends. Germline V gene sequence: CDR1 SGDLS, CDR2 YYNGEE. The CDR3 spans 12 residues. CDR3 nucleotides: TGTGCCAGCCGGACACTAGCCTATGGCTACACCTTC. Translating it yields CASRTLAYGYTF.

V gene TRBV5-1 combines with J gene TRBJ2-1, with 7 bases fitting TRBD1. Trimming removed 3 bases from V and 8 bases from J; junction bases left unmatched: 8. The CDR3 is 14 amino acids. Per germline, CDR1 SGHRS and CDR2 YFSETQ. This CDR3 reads CASSSWTGSDEQFF. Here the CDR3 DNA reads TGCGCCAGCAGCTCCTGGACAGGCTCGGATGAGCAGTTCTTC.

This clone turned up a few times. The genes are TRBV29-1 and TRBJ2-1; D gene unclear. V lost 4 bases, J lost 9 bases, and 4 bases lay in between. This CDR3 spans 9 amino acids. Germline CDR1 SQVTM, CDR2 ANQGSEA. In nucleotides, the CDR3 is TGCAGCGTTGGAGGTGAGCAGTTCTTC. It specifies CSVGGEQFF.

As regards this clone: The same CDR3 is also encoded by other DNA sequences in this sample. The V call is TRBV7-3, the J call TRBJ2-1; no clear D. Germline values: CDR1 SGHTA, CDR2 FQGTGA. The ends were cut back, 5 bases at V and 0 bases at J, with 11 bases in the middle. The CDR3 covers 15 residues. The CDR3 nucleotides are TGTGCCAGCAGCCTCGGGTTCAGCTCCTACAATGAGCAGTTCTTC. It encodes CASSLGFSSYNEQFF.

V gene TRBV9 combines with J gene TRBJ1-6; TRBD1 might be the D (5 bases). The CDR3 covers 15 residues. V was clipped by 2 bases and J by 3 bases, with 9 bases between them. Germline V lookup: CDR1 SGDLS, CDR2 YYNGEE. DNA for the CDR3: TGTGCCAGCAGCGTCGCCGACAGCTATAATTCACCCCTCCACTTT. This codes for CASSVADSYNSPLHF.

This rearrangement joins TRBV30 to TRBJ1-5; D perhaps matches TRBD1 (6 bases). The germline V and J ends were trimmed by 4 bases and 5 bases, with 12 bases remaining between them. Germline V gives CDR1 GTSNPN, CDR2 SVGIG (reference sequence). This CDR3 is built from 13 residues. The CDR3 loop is CAWKGQYHQPQHF. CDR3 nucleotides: TGTGCCTGGAAAGGACAGTACCATCAGCCCCAGCATTTT.

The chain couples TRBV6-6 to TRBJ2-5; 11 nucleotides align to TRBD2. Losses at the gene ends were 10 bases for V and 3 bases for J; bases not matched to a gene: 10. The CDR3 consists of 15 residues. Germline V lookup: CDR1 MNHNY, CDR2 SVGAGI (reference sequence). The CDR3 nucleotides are TGTGCCACCGCCGAACCGACTAGCGGGGAAGAGACCCAGTACTTC. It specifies CATAEPTSGEETQYF.

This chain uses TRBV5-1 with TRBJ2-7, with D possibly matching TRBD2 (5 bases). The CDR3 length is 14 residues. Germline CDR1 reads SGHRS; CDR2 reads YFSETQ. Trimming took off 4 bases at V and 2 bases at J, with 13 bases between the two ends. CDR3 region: CASSPGMRTYEQYF. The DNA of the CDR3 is TGCGCCAGCAGCCCGGGGATGAGAACCTACGAGCAGTACTTC.

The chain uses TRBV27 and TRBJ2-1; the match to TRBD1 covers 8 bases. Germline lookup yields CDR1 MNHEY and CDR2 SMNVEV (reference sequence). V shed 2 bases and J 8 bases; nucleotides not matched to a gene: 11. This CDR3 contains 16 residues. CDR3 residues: CASSLRRTGILDEQFF. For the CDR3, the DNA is TGTGCCAGCAGTTTACGCAGGACAGGGATCCTCGATGAGCAGTTCTTC.

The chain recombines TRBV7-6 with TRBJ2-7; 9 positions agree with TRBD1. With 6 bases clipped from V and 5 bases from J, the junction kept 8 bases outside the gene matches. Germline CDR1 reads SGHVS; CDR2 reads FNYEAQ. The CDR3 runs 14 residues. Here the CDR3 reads CASSAGTGFDEQYF. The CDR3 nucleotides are TGTGCCAGCAGTGCCGGGACAGGGTTTGACGAGCAGTACTTC.

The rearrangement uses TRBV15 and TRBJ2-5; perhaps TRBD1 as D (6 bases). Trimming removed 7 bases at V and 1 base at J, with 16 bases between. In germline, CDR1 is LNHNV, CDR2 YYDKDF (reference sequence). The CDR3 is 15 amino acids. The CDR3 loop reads CATTSSMGAQETQYF. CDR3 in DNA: TGTGCCACCACCAGCTCTATGGGGGCCCAAGAGACCCAGTACTTC.

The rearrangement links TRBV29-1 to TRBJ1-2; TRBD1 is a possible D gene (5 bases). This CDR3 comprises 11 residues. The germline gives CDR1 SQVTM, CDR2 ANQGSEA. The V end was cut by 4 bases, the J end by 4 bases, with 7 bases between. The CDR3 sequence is CSVAGLYGYTF. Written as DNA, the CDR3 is TGCAGCGTTGCAGGGCTCTATGGCTACACCTTC. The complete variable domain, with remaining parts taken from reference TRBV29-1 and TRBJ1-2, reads SAVISQKPSRDICQRGTSLTIQCQVDSQVTMMFWYRQQPGQSLTLIATANQGSEATYESGFVIDKFPISRPNLTFSTLTVSNMSPEDSSIYLCSVAGLYGYTFGSGTRLTVV.

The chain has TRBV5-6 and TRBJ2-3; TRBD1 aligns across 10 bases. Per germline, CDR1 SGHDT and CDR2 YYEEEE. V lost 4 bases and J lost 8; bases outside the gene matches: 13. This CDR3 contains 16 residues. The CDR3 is CASSTDLDRGLVTQYF. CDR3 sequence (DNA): TGTGCCAGCAGCACAGACCTCGACAGGGGGCTGGTTACGCAGTATTTT.

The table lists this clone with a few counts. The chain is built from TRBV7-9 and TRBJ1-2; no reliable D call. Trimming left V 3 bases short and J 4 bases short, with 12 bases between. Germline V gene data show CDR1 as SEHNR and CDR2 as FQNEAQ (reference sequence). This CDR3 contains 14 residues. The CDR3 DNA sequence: TGTGCCAGCAGCTTGTGGCAGGATCGCTATGGCTACACCTTC. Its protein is CASSLWQDRYGYTF.

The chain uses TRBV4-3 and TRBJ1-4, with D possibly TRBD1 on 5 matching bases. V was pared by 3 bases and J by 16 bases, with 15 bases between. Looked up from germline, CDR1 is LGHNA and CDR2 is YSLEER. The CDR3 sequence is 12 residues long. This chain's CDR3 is CASSQDAGRRFF. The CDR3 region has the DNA TGCGCCAGCAGCCAGGATGCGGGACGGCGGTTTTTT.

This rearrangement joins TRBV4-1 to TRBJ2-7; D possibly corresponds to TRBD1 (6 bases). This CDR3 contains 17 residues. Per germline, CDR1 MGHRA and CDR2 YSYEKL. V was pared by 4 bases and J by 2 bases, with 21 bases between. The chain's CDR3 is CASSLRGSSPVPYEQYF. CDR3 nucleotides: TGCGCCAGCAGCCTGAGGGGGTCATCCCCCGTTCCCTACGAGCAGTACTTC.

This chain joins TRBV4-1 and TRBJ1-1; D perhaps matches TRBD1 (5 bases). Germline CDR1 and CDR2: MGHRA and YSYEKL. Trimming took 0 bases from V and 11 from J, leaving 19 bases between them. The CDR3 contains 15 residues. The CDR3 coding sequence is TGCGCCAGCAGCCAAGATATAAGCGGGACCCGGCGGGCTTTCTTT. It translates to CASSQDISGTRRAFF.

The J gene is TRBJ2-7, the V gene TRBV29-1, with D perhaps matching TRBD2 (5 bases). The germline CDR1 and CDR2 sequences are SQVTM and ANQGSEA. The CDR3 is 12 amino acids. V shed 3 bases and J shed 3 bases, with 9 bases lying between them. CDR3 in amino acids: CSVEGEFYEQYF. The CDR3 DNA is TGCAGCGTTGAGGGAGAGTTCTACGAGCAGTACTTC.

CDR3 sequence: CASSFMANTEAFF. The CDR3 nucleotides are TGTGCCAGCAGTTTTATGGCGAACACTGAAGCTTTCTTT. The chain recombines TRBV27 with TRBJ1-1, with D hard to call. This CDR3 comprises 13 residues. With 3 bases removed from V and 1 base from J, the gap between germline ends came to 6 bases. CDR1 and CDR2 (germline): MNHEY, SMNVEV (reference sequence).